The 23 T cell receptor beta chains below were found in one sample sequenced in a study of blood T cell repertoires in COVID-19. Measured with immunoSEQ multiplex PCR; TCRdb has only the in-frame clones, and not every one. The table lists roughly 90,000 clones, more than 80% of them singletons. The source material was peripheral blood. These receptors all come from a woman in her sixties or seventies with acute or convalescent COVID-19.

The rearrangement uses TRBV5-1 and TRBJ2-7, with 10 bases fitting TRBD2. From germline, CDR1 is SGHRS and CDR2 YFSETQ. V shed 5 bases, J shed 7 bases, and the junction held 9 bases outside the gene matches. This CDR3 comprises 14 residues. The CDR3 region has the DNA TGCGCCAGCAGTTTAGCGGGAGGCCCGGGGGAGCAGTACTTC. The encoded protein is CASSLAGGPGEQYF. The entire variable domain, with the rest obtained from reference TRBV5-1 and TRBJ2-7, is as follows: KAGVTQTPRYLIKTRGQQVTLSCSPISGHRSVSWYQQTPGQGLQFLFEYFSETQRNKGNFPGRFSGRQFSNSRSEMNVSTLELGDSALYLCASSLAGGPGEQYFGPGTRLTVT.

The chain has TRBV19 and TRBJ2-5, with 7 bases lining up with TRBD2. The V segment lost 6 bases and the J segment 7 bases; nucleotides outside the gene matches: 8. CDR1 LNHDA and CDR2 SQIVND come from the germline V gene (reference sequence). The CDR3 runs to 13 residues. The CDR3 DNA is TGTGCCAGTAGGTGGGGAGGGCCAAGGACCCAGTACTTC. This encodes CASRWGGPRTQYF.

This clone appeared a few times. V is TRBV7-2 and J is TRBJ1-1; 9 bases agree with TRBD1. The length of the CDR3 is 15 residues. In germline, CDR1 is SGHTA, CDR2 FQGNSA. V trimming: 3 bases; J trimming: 1 base; junction bases outside the gene matches: 3. CDR3 sequence: CASSFTGGTNTEAFF. CDR3 nucleotide sequence: TGTGCCAGCAGCTTTACAGGGGGCACGAACACTGAAGCTTTCTTT.

The chain combines TRBV30 with TRBJ2-7; weak D call: TRBD1 (5 bases). Trimming cost V 0 bases and J 2 bases, with 8 bases left between them. The CDR3 runs to 13 residues. CDR1 is GTSNPN, CDR2 SVGIG, per germline (reference sequence). CDR3 DNA sequence: TGTGCCTGGAGTGTAGTGGACACCTACGAGCAGTACTTC. As protein: CAWSVVDTYEQYF.

V usage is TRBV5-1 and J usage is TRBJ2-5; D unclear. This CDR3 spans 13 amino acids. Germline V lookup: CDR1 SGHRS, CDR2 YFSETQ. V shed 1 base and J shed 5 bases, with 9 bases lying between them. The CDR3, as DNA: TGCGCCAGCAGCTTGATCCCCGGGGAGACCCAGTACTTC. Its translation is CASSLIPGETQYF.

This clone was counted a few times. This chain connects TRBV6-2 or TRBV6-3 to TRBJ2-1; no firm D call. Trimming stripped 4 bases from V and 7 bases from J, with 8 bases between. The CDR3 contains 12 residues. Germline CDR1 MNHEY, CDR2 SVGEGT. The CDR3 nucleotides read TGTGCCAGCAGTTTTCAGTTAAATGAGCAGTTCTTC. This codes for CASSFQLNEQFF.

This rearrangement joins TRBV5-4 to TRBJ1-1; the D gene is possibly TRBD1 (6 bases). Germline CDR1 SGHNT, CDR2 YYREEE (reference sequence). V was trimmed by 1 base and J by 5 bases, leaving 18 bases between them. The CDR3 sequence is 16 residues long. The chain's CDR3 is CASSLRGRGGGTEAFF. The CDR3, as DNA: TGTGCCAGCAGCTTGCGTGGAAGGGGGGGAGGGACTGAAGCTTTCTTT. The whole variable domain, remainder taken from reference TRBV5-4 and TRBJ1-1, is ETGVTQSPTHLIKTRGQQVTLRCSSQSGHNTVSWYQQALGQGPQFIFQYYREEENGRGNFPPRFSGLQFPNYSSELNVNALELDDSALYLCASSLRGRGGGTEAFFGQGTRLTVV.

This chain connects TRBV20-1 to TRBJ2-5; 9 positions match TRBD2. In germline, CDR1 is DFQATT, CDR2 SNEGSKA (reference sequence). The CDR3 totals 14 residues. With 3 bases clipped from V and 7 bases from J, the junction kept 9 bases outside the gene matches. CDR3 bases: TGCAGTGCTAGTTTGGCGGGAGGGCCTCGGACCCAGTACTTC. Translated: CSASLAGGPRTQYF.

The chain combines TRBV10-3 with TRBJ2-1; TRBD2 agrees at 12 bases. The V segment lost 11 bases and the J segment 9 bases; nucleotides outside the gene matches: 17. The CDR3 runs 16 residues. Germline V gene data show CDR1 as ENHRY and CDR2 as SYGVKD. The CDR3 loop is CASKDPTSGSVGEQFF. The CDR3 DNA is TGTGCCTCAAAAGACCCGACTAGCGGGAGTGTTGGTGAGCAGTTCTTC.

The chain links TRBV9 to TRBJ1-2; the D is unclear. Trimming cost V 4 bases and J 4 bases, with 14 bases left between them. The CDR3 totals 14 residues. The germline V gene encodes CDR1 SGDLS and CDR2 YYNGEE. CDR3 residues: CASSPPSGSYGYTF. The CDR3 DNA is TGTGCCAGCAGCCCCCCTTCCGGGAGCTATGGCTACACCTTC.

CDR3 protein: CASSSPGAFQPQHF. For the CDR3, the DNA is TGTGCCAGCAGTTCCCCAGGGGCCTTTCAGCCCCAGCATTTT. The genes are TRBV28 and TRBJ1-5; possibly TRBD1 for D (6 bases). Germline V gene data show CDR1 as MDHEN and CDR2 as SYDVKM. This CDR3 comprises 14 residues. V lost 4 bases, J lost 6 bases, and 13 bases lay in between.

This clone was seen a handful of times. A read error may be the cause here, since a much bigger clone is one base away. This specimen includes other DNA sequences encoding the same CDR3. The J gene is TRBJ2-2, the V gene TRBV5-1; 9 bases fit TRBD2. The germline CDR1 and CDR2 sequences are SGHRS and YFSETQ. With V trimmed by 4 bases and J by 0 bases, 4 bases remained unmatched. This CDR3 comprises 16 residues. In nucleotides, the CDR3 is TGCGCCAGCAGCACGCGGGGGGGGGCGAACACCGGGGAGCTGTTTTTT. This translates into CASSTRGGANTGELFF.

The rearrangement links TRBV4-3 to TRBJ2-3, with 9 nucleotides matching TRBD2. The CDR3 extends over 18 amino acids. V was pared by 0 bases and J by 1 base, with 8 bases of the junction left unmatched. Germline CDR1 reads LGHNA; CDR2 reads YSLEER. Here the CDR3 reads CASSQDFGGGAGTDTQYF. The CDR3 coding sequence is TGCGCCAGCAGCCAAGATTTTGGCGGGGGGGCTGGCACAGATACGCAGTATTTT.

This clone was seen once. The chain carries TRBV12-3 or TRBV12-4 and TRBJ2-7; the D gene is possibly TRBD1 (6 bases). CDR3 length equals 13 residues. V was shortened by 10 bases and J by 6 bases, with 19 bases between the two germline ends. The chain's CDR3 is CATSVQGSLEQYF. The CDR3 DNA reads as TGTGCCACCTCGGTACAGGGTTCCCTCGAGCAGTACTTC.

This clone showed up just once. The J gene is TRBJ1-6, the V gene TRBV18; TRBD1 agrees at 11 bases. Germline trimming cut 2 bases from V and 9 bases from J; bases unmatched to any gene: 6. CDR1 and CDR2 from the germline V gene are KGHSH and LQKENI. The CDR3 has 16 amino acids. DNA for the CDR3: TGTGCCAGCTCACCAGGACAGGGGGCTCGTGGTTCACCCCTCCACTTT. Residues: CASSPGQGARGSPLHF.

The rearrangement uses TRBV2 and TRBJ2-7, with 7 positions matching TRBD1. The germline V gene has CDR1 SNHLY and CDR2 FYNNEI. The CDR3 is 12 amino acids. V trimming: 11 bases; J trimming: 3 bases; junction bases outside the gene matches: 7. The CDR3 sequence is CAGRDSYYEQYF. CDR3 coding DNA: TGTGCCGGTAGGGACAGCTACTACGAGCAGTACTTC.

J is TRBJ1-6 and V is TRBV11-2; tentatively, D is TRBD1 (5 bases). The CDR3 extends over 15 amino acids. The V and J ends lost 2 bases and 11 bases respectively, with 16 bases between them. Germline CDR1 and CDR2: SGHAT and FQNNGV. The CDR3 nucleotides read TGTGCCAGCAGCTTACTCGCGGGGACGGTGGCACCCCTCCACTTT. Translating it yields CASSLLAGTVAPLHF.

The gene calls are TRBV5-1 and TRBJ2-7, with TRBD1 matching 7 bases. The CDR3 runs to 13 residues. The germline CDR1 and CDR2 sequences are SGHRS and YFSETQ. V trimming: 2 bases; J trimming: 2 bases; junction bases outside the gene matches: 1. CDR3 residues: CASSFGQAYEQYF. CDR3 sequence (DNA): TGCGCCAGCAGCTTTGGACAGGCCTACGAGCAGTACTTC.

This chain connects TRBV7-9 to TRBJ2-6; possibly TRBD2 for D (5 bases). The ends were cut back, 1 base at V and 1 base at J, with 17 bases in the middle. The CDR3 runs 19 residues. Germline V gives CDR1 SEHNR, CDR2 FQNEAQ (reference sequence). CDR3 amino acids: CASSLDTGFMGSGANVLTF. CDR3 bases: TGTGCCAGCAGCTTAGACACGGGGTTTATGGGGTCTGGGGCCAACGTCCTGACTTTC.

The rearrangement uses TRBV27 and TRBJ2-3; D is unresolved. Trimming removed 5 bases at V and 2 bases at J, with 5 bases between. The CDR3 covers 12 residues. Germline V gene sequence: CDR1 MNHEY, CDR2 SMNVEV (reference sequence). CDR3 coding DNA: TGTGCCAGCAGTCCTTTCACAGATACGCAGTATTTT. It encodes CASSPFTDTQYF.

V usage is TRBV3-1 (or the pseudogene TRBV3-2) and J usage is TRBJ1-4, with TRBD1 matching over 7 bases. Germline lookup yields CDR1 LGHDT and CDR2 YNNKEL (reference sequence). This CDR3 contains 17 residues. V dropped 4 bases and J dropped 0; count of bases not matched to a gene: 8. The chain's CDR3 is CASSPILTGATNEKLFF. CDR3 sequence (DNA): TGTGCCAGCAGCCCGATCCTCACAGGGGCAACTAATGAAAAACTGTTTTTT.

The V call is TRBV5-5, the J call TRBJ2-7; 9 nucleotides match TRBD1. Germline V CDR1 and CDR2: SGHKS, YYEKEE (reference sequence). The CDR3 consists of 15 residues. V shed 4 bases and J 4 bases; nucleotides not matched to a gene: 9. The CDR3 sequence: CASSLTGQGLYEQYF. The CDR3, as DNA: TGTGCCAGCAGCCTTACGGGACAGGGACTTTACGAGCAGTACTTC.

The CDR3 sequence: CASSLGQGTTDTQYF. In DNA, the CDR3 is TGTGCCAGCAGCCTGGGACAGGGGACTACAGATACGCAGTATTTT. The chain has TRBV11-2 and TRBJ2-3; 10 bases agree with TRBD1. Germline V gene lookup returns CDR1 SGHAT and CDR2 FQNNGV. The CDR3 consists of 15 residues. V gave up 5 bases and J gave up 3 bases; unmatched junction bases: 5. Based on the CDR3 plus reference TRBV11-2 and TRBJ2-3, the full variable domain is EAGVAQSPRYKIIEKRQSVAFWCNPISGHATLYWYQQILGQGPKLLIQFQNNGVVDDSQLPKDRFSAERLKGVDSTLKIQPAKLEDSAVYLCASSLGQGTTDTQYFGPGTRLTVL.